One and the same sample provided the 21 T cell receptor beta chains below, sequenced in a study of chemoradiotherapy in HPV16-positive cancers. Only in-frame clones appear in the TCRdb table, and some are missing; sequencing was by immunoSEQ multiplex PCR. The repertoire holds about 6,100 clones, around 70% seen once, with approximately 30% in the top ten. The sample consisted of tumor tissue, taken from a patient who underwent chemoradiotherapy. The source is a human donor with HPV-associated anogenital cancer.

CDR3 in amino acids: CASSPTGETQYF. The CDR3 region has the DNA TGCGCCAGCAGCCCCACAGGGGAGACCCAGTACTTC. V and J are TRBV5-1 and TRBJ2-5; tentative D call: TRBD1 (6 bases). The CDR3 is 12 amino acids. Germline values: CDR1 SGHRS, CDR2 YFSETQ. V lost 4 bases, J lost 5 bases, and 9 bases lay in between.

This clone was seen a handful of times. The chain employs TRBV29-1 and TRBJ2-7, with TRBD2 identical over 7 bases. The germline V gene encodes CDR1 SQVTM and CDR2 ANQGSEA. V trimming: 4 bases; J trimming: 0 bases; junction bases outside the gene matches: 6. The CDR3 covers 14 residues. The CDR3 region has the DNA TGCAGCGTTGTCAGGGAGGGAAGCTCCTACGAGCAGTACTTC. Residues: CSVVREGSSYEQYF.

V gene TRBV6-1 combines with J gene TRBJ2-7; tentative D call: TRBD1 (6 bases). Germline loops: CDR1 MNHNS, CDR2 SASEGT. The CDR3 has 13 residues. Trimming pared 7 bases from V and 4 bases from J, leaving 14 bases between. The CDR3 DNA is TGTGCCAGCACTTATAATACAGGGTACGAGCAGTACTTC. Residues: CASTYNTGYEQYF.

The rearrangement uses TRBV7-6 and TRBJ1-1, with 8 bases identical to TRBD1. Trimming cost V 8 bases and J 6 bases; bases outside gene matches: 8. This CDR3 has 13 amino acids. Germline values: CDR1 SGHVS, CDR2 FNYEAQ. CDR3 sequence reads: CASGSTGDAEAFF. The CDR3 region has the DNA TGTGCCAGCGGTTCGACAGGGGATGCTGAAGCTTTCTTT.

This clone is deemed medium-sized (0.01 to 0.1%). This chain joins TRBV6-1 and TRBJ2-2; TRBD1 is a possible D gene (6 bases). V gave up 6 bases and J gave up 7 bases, with 15 bases separating them. The CDR3 runs to 14 residues. The V gene's germline CDR1 is MNHNS and CDR2 SASEGT. CDR3 sequence: CASRPEQGVGELFF. In nucleotides, the CDR3 is TGTGCCAGCAGGCCCGAACAGGGAGTCGGGGAGCTGTTTTTT.

The gene calls are TRBV6-5 and TRBJ1-2, with D unresolved. Germline V gene data show CDR1 as MNHEY and CDR2 as SVGAGI. The CDR3 has 13 amino acids. V shed 6 bases and J shed 8 bases, with 16 bases lying between them. This CDR3 is CASSLGPRGGYTF. CDR3 bases: TGTGCCAGCAGCCTCGGGCCCCGCGGAGGCTACACCTTC.

The rearrangement joins TRBV30 to TRBJ2-1; D uncertain. Germline V gene data show CDR1 as GTSNPN and CDR2 as SVGIG (reference sequence). The V and J ends lost 2 bases and 0 bases respectively, with 11 bases between them. The CDR3 is made up of 15 amino acids. CDR3 DNA sequence: TGTGCCTGGAGTCGGATGTTGAGCTCCTACAATGAGCAGTTCTTC. Amino acid sequence: CAWSRMLSSYNEQFF. The full variable domain, in which reference TRBV30 and TRBJ2-1 provide the parts outside the CDR3, is SQTIHQWPATLVQPVGSPLSLECTVEGTSNPNLYWYRQAAGRGLQLLFYSVGIGQISSEVPQNLSASRPQDRQFILSSKKLLLSDSGFYLCAWSRMLSSYNEQFFGPGTRLTVL.

This clone came up a few times. This rearrangement joins TRBV7-9 to TRBJ1-4; 10 bases fit TRBD1. The CDR3 has 14 amino acids. Trimming took 4 bases from V and 5 from J; bases not matched to a gene: 1. Germline-derived CDR1 and CDR2 are SEHNR and FQNEAQ (reference sequence). The CDR3 region has the DNA TGTGCCAGCAGCTCGGGACAGGGGAATGAAAAACTGTTTTTT. Its protein product is CASSSGQGNEKLFF.

This chain links TRBV11-2 with TRBJ2-1; 7 nucleotides align to TRBD2. V dropped 2 bases and J dropped 2; count of bases not matched to a gene: 3. CDR1 is SGHAT, CDR2 FQNNGV, per germline. CDR3 length: 15 amino acids. CDR3 amino acids: CASSLRGDTYNEQFF. The CDR3 region has the DNA TGTGCCAGCAGCTTACGGGGGGATACCTACAATGAGCAGTTCTTC.

This clone has just a few counts. This rearrangement joins TRBV19 to TRBJ2-1; D gene ambiguous. Germline V gene data show CDR1 as LNHDA and CDR2 as SQIVND (reference sequence). V was clipped by 6 bases and J by 6 bases, with 12 bases between them. The CDR3 runs 13 residues. CDR3 sequence reads: CASSGTPGNEQFF. The CDR3 DNA reads as TGTGCCAGTAGCGGAACCCCCGGCAATGAGCAGTTCTTC.

The V call is TRBV4-1, the J call TRBJ2-1; D unresolved. Trimming left V 0 bases short and J 10 bases short, with 7 bases between. CDR1 is MGHRA, CDR2 YSYEKL, per germline. This CDR3 contains 12 residues. The CDR3: CASSQEGLEQFF. The CDR3, as DNA: TGCGCCAGCAGCCAAGAGGGCCTAGAGCAGTTCTTC.

This clone was found a few times. The rearrangement links TRBV11-3 to TRBJ2-2; no clear D. Germline V gene data show CDR1 as SGHNT and CDR2 as YENEEA. The CDR3 is made up of 15 amino acids. Trimming pared 1 base from V and 5 bases from J, leaving 11 bases between. As DNA, the CDR3 is TGTGCCAGCAGCTTAGGTCTTAGCAGGACCGGGGAGCTGTTTTTT. It yields the protein CASSLGLSRTGELFF.

CDR3 sequence reads: CASSFQGAVDGYTF. DNA for the CDR3: TGTGCCAGCAGTTTTCAGGGGGCGGTAGATGGCTACACCTTC. The rearrangement uses TRBV6-5 and TRBJ1-2, with TRBD1 identical over 8 bases. The germline V gene has CDR1 MNHEY and CDR2 SVGAGI. The CDR3 is made up of 14 amino acids. V lost 4 bases, J lost 6 bases, and 7 bases stayed unmatched.

The J gene is TRBJ2-1, the V gene TRBV11-3; TRBD2 matches 7 bases. CDR3 length equals 16 residues. V gave up 4 bases and J gave up 1 base; unmatched junction bases: 7. Germline V gene sequence: CDR1 SGHNT, CDR2 YENEEA. The CDR3 nucleotides are TGTGCCAGCAGCTCACGACTTAGCGGGTCCTACAATGAGCAGTTCTTC. This gives the protein CASSSRLSGSYNEQFF.

This clone appeared once. The chain links TRBV5-6 to TRBJ2-3; 7 nucleotides match TRBD2. V shed 4 bases and J 6 bases; nucleotides not matched to a gene: 14. The CDR3 totals 16 residues. CDR1 is SGHDT and CDR2 is YYEEEE in the germline V gene. This CDR3 is CASSHSLASPGDTQYF. The CDR3, as DNA: TGTGCCAGCAGCCATTCACTAGCGTCCCCGGGGGATACGCAGTATTTT.

This rearrangement joins TRBV14 to TRBJ2-7; weak D call: TRBD2 (5 bases). V lost 0 bases and J 7 bases, leaving 13 bases between the germline ends. This CDR3 region has 14 residues. CDR1 and CDR2 from the germline V gene are SGHDN and FVKESK. CDR3 coding DNA: TGTGCCAGCAGCCAAGATCAGGTATGGAGGGAGCAGTACTTC. Protein sequence: CASSQDQVWREQYF.

V gene TRBV6-5 combines with J gene TRBJ2-2, with 7 bases lining up with TRBD1. The germline V gene has CDR1 MNHEY and CDR2 SVGAGI. The trim removed 6 bases at V and 4 bases at J, leaving 5 bases unmatched. The CDR3 spans 14 residues. DNA for the CDR3: TGTGCCAGCAGAAGACAGGGAGTCACCGGGGAGCTGTTTTTT. Translation gives CASRRQGVTGELFF.

CDR3 protein: CASHKAGGSGINEQFF. CDR3 DNA sequence: TGTGCCAGCCATAAGGCCGGGGGAAGCGGGATCAATGAGCAGTTCTTC. The genes are TRBV19 and TRBJ2-1, with 7 bases matching TRBD2. The CDR3 is made up of 16 amino acids. CDR1 is LNHDA, CDR2 SQIVND, per germline (reference sequence). The V gene end was trimmed by 9 bases and the J gene end by 6 bases; junction bases not matched to a gene: 17.

The J gene is TRBJ2-1, the V gene TRBV9, with 10 nucleotides matching TRBD1. This CDR3 has 16 amino acids. Looked up from germline, CDR1 is SGDLS and CDR2 is YYNGEE. V dropped 3 bases and J dropped 5; count of bases not matched to a gene: 8. The chain's CDR3 is CASSDPTDRGDNEQFF. The DNA for the CDR3 is TGTGCCAGCAGCGACCCTACGGACAGGGGGGACAATGAGCAGTTCTTC.

The rearrangement links TRBV14 to TRBJ1-1; 8 nucleotides agree with TRBD1. Germline assignment: CDR1 SGHDN and CDR2 FVKESK. The CDR3 runs 15 residues. V gave up 5 bases and J gave up 1 base; unmatched junction bases: 6. The CDR3 coding sequence is TGTGCCAGCAGCGCCCGGACAGGGTGGAACACTGAAGCTTTCTTT. This encodes CASSARTGWNTEAFF.

This clone has only a few counts. V usage is TRBV7-9 and J usage is TRBJ1-1; 7 bases agree with TRBD1. The CDR3 length is 14 residues. Germline V CDR1 and CDR2: SEHNR, FQNEAQ (reference sequence). The V gene end was trimmed by 5 bases and the J gene end by 1 base; junction bases not matched to a gene: 4. CDR3 sequence: CASSLGQANTEAFF. CDR3 bases: TGTGCCAGCAGCCTTGGACAGGCGAACACTGAAGCTTTCTTT.